These T cell receptor beta chains were read from a single sample in a study of vaccination and CD4 T cells after COVID-19. Antigens of these TCRs are unknown. From the PCR reads, TCRdb called clonotypes with MiXCR, one entry per CDR3 protein. The sample lists more than 12,000 distinct CDR3 sequences, 50% to 65% occurring once. Sequenced here: CD4+ T cells from blood, cultured in vitro, sampled before SARS-CoV-2 vaccination. The receptors come from a human donor who had recovered from COVID-19. The CDR3 runs from the conserved cysteine through the conserved F or W. The order of the fields is clone size, D gene, V gene, J gene, CDR3 protein, CDR3 DNA. D genes are given only for firm matches. Some rows have no size entry. The others give once, few or many, or a class for an expanded clone.

abundance: -; d_gene: -; v_gene: TRBV11-3; j_gene: TRBJ2-6; CDR3aa: CASSLARGQAVLTF; CDR3nt: TGTGCCAGCAGCTTGGCTAGGGGTCAGGCCGTCCTGACTTTC
abundance: few; d_gene: TRBD1; v_gene: TRBV2; j_gene: TRBJ1-2; CDR3aa: CASSPRTGSGYTF; CDR3nt: TGTGCCAGCAGTCCCCGGACAGGGTCTGGCTACACCTTC
abundance: -; d_gene: -; v_gene: TRBV6-2/TRBV6-3; j_gene: TRBJ1-2; CDR3aa: CASGGGPGGYTF; CDR3nt: TGTGCCAGCGGTGGGGGCCCAGGTGGCTACACCTTC
abundance: -; d_gene: TRBD1; v_gene: TRBV19; j_gene: TRBJ2-3; CDR3aa: CASSIASGQGAQNTQYF; CDR3nt: TGTGCCAGTAGTATAGCCTCGGGACAGGGGGCGCAAAATACGCAGTATTTT
abundance: few; d_gene: TRBD1; v_gene: TRBV24-1; j_gene: TRBJ2-3; CDR3aa: CATSDKTGFTDTQYF; CDR3nt: TGTGCCACCAGTGATAAGACAGGGTTCACAGATACGCAGTATTTT
abundance: -; d_gene: -; v_gene: TRBV20-1; j_gene: TRBJ2-3; CDR3aa: CSAIAPDTQYF; CDR3nt: TGCAGTGCTATCGCCCCAGATACGCAGTATTTT
abundance: -; d_gene: -; v_gene: TRBV20-1; j_gene: TRBJ1-5; CDR3aa: CSAARGGQPQHF; CDR3nt: TGCAGTGCCGCGAGGGGCGGTCAGCCCCAGCATTTT
abundance: few; d_gene: -; v_gene: TRBV6-5; j_gene: TRBJ2-5; CDR3aa: CASSYSVDRTERNQYF; CDR3nt: TGTGCCAGCAGTTACTCGGTTGATAGGACGGAGCGGAACCAGTACTTC
abundance: once; d_gene: TRBD2; v_gene: TRBV6-2/TRBV6-3; j_gene: TRBJ2-1; CDR3aa: CASSRTSGGAMPQFF; CDR3nt: TGTGCCAGCAGCCGGACTAGCGGGGGGGCCATGCCGCAGTTCTTC
abundance: few; d_gene: -; v_gene: TRBV27; j_gene: TRBJ2-7; CDR3aa: CASSPSGYEQYF; CDR3nt: TGTGCCAGCAGCCCCTCCGGTTACGAGCAGTACTTC
abundance: -; d_gene: -; v_gene: TRBV7-2; j_gene: TRBJ1-1; CDR3aa: CASSSGPNTEAFF; CDR3nt: TGTGCCAGCAGCAGCGGACCCAACACTGAAGCTTTCTTT
abundance: once; d_gene: TRBD1; v_gene: TRBV10-2; j_gene: TRBJ1-5; CDR3aa: CASSLSGTGIVQPQHF; CDR3nt: TGCGCCAGCAGTTTGTCCGGGACAGGGATTGTTCAGCCCCAGCATTTT
abundance: -; d_gene: -; v_gene: TRBV7-8; j_gene: TRBJ1-3; CDR3aa: CASSFSDSSGNTIYF; CDR3nt: TGTGCCAGCAGCTTTTCCGACAGCTCTGGAAACACCATATATTTT
abundance: few; d_gene: -; v_gene: TRBV6-1; j_gene: TRBJ1-1; CDR3aa: CASSGAAQGVSEAFF; CDR3nt: TGTGCCAGCAGTGGGGCAGCCCAAGGTGTTTCTGAAGCTTTCTTT
abundance: -; d_gene: -; v_gene: TRBV2; j_gene: TRBJ1-2; CDR3aa: CASSVAGTNYGYTF; CDR3nt: TGTGCCAGCAGTGTAGCCGGAACCAACTATGGCTACACCTTC
abundance: -; d_gene: TRBD2; v_gene: TRBV20-1; j_gene: TRBJ2-1; CDR3aa: CSAERLAGGYNEQFF; CDR3nt: TGCAGTGCTGAACGACTGGCGGGGGGCTACAATGAGCAGTTCTTC
abundance: -; d_gene: TRBD1; v_gene: TRBV20-1; j_gene: TRBJ1-2; CDR3aa: CSSWAERGLSYTF; CDR3nt: TGCAGTTCTTGGGCGGAGAGGGGGCTCAGCTACACCTTC
abundance: -; d_gene: -; v_gene: TRBV2; j_gene: TRBJ1-5; CDR3aa: CASSTDRPRGQPQHF; CDR3nt: TGTGCCAGCAGTACTGACAGACCGAGGGGTCAGCCCCAGCATTTT
abundance: few; d_gene: -; v_gene: TRBV6-5; j_gene: TRBJ1-3; CDR3aa: CASSYTQGGTIYF; CDR3nt: TGTGCCAGCAGTTATACCCAGGGTGGCACCATATATTTT
abundance: -; d_gene: TRBD2; v_gene: TRBV7-8; j_gene: TRBJ2-1; CDR3aa: CASSPTGTKDGEQFF; CDR3nt: TGTGCCAGCAGCCCTACCGGGACTAAAGACGGTGAGCAGTTCTTC
abundance: few; d_gene: TRBD1; v_gene: TRBV2; j_gene: TRBJ1-6; CDR3aa: CASSFRDSAYNSPLHF; CDR3nt: TGTGCCAGCAGCTTTAGGGACAGCGCATATAATTCACCCCTCCACTTT
abundance: -; d_gene: -; v_gene: TRBV11-1; j_gene: TRBJ1-2; CDR3aa: CASSPDGNSNYGYTF; CDR3nt: TGTGCCAGCAGTCCAGACGGAAACTCTAACTATGGCTACACCTTC
abundance: -; d_gene: -; v_gene: TRBV7-6; j_gene: TRBJ2-1; CDR3aa: CASSFSLPNEQFF; CDR3nt: TGTGCCAGCAGCTTCTCCTTACCCAATGAGCAGTTCTTC
abundance: few; d_gene: -; v_gene: TRBV12-3/TRBV12-4; j_gene: TRBJ1-1; CDR3aa: CASSLANTEAFF; CDR3nt: TGTGCCAGCAGTTTAGCAAACACTGAAGCTTTCTTT
abundance: few; d_gene: TRBD1; v_gene: TRBV6-5; j_gene: TRBJ2-3; CDR3aa: CASSSQGVPSTDTQYF; CDR3nt: TGTGCCAGCAGTTCACAGGGGGTGCCCAGCACAGATACGCAGTATTTT
abundance: -; d_gene: TRBD1; v_gene: TRBV5-6; j_gene: TRBJ1-5; CDR3aa: CASSLGQARLNPQPQHF; CDR3nt: TGTGCCAGCAGCTTAGGACAGGCCCGGCTTAATCCTCAGCCCCAGCATTTT
abundance: -; d_gene: TRBD2; v_gene: TRBV7-2; j_gene: TRBJ2-3; CDR3aa: CASSLAGLAGGMTYTQYF; CDR3nt: TGTGCCAGCAGCTTAGCCGGACTAGCGGGGGGTATGACGTATACGCAGTATTTT
abundance: -; d_gene: -; v_gene: TRBV6-1; j_gene: TRBJ1-1; CDR3aa: CASNQLNTEAFF; CDR3nt: TGTGCCAGCAACCAACTGAACACTGAAGCTTTCTTT
abundance: -; d_gene: -; v_gene: TRBV18; j_gene: TRBJ1-1; CDR3aa: CASSPGGASTEAFF; CDR3nt: TGTGCCAGCTCACCAGGGGGGGCGTCAACTGAAGCTTTCTTT
abundance: -; d_gene: -; v_gene: TRBV30; j_gene: TRBJ1-2; CDR3aa: CAWSVGQSYGYTF; CDR3nt: TGTGCCTGGAGTGTCGGACAATCCTATGGCTACACCTTC
abundance: -; d_gene: -; v_gene: TRBV5-6; j_gene: TRBJ1-2; CDR3aa: CASSLRTALGGYTF; CDR3nt: TGTGCCAGCAGCCTACGGACGGCGCTCGGGGGCTACACCTTC
abundance: -; d_gene: TRBD2; v_gene: TRBV7-2; j_gene: TRBJ2-3; CDR3aa: CASSLGLGLAGGVTDTQYF; CDR3nt: TGTGCCAGCAGCTTAGGTCTAGGGCTAGCGGGGGGGGTCACAGATACGCAGTATTTT
abundance: -; d_gene: -; v_gene: TRBV4-1; j_gene: TRBJ1-5; CDR3aa: CASSQVIEGLSNQPQHF; CDR3nt: TGCGCCAGCAGCCAAGTTATAGAGGGGCTTAGCAATCAGCCCCAGCATTTT
abundance: few; d_gene: -; v_gene: TRBV6-5; j_gene: TRBJ1-5; CDR3aa: CASSYSHDSNQPQHF; CDR3nt: TGTGCCAGCAGTTACTCGCACGATAGCAATCAGCCCCAGCATTTT
abundance: -; d_gene: TRBD1; v_gene: TRBV6-1; j_gene: TRBJ1-1; CDR3aa: CASSGARGLYTEAFF; CDR3nt: TGTGCCAGCAGTGGGGCCAGGGGGCTATACACTGAAGCTTTCTTT
abundance: -; d_gene: -; v_gene: TRBV6-2/TRBV6-3; j_gene: TRBJ2-3; CDR3aa: CASSYPTSGGGLDTQYF; CDR3nt: TGTGCCAGCAGTTACCCGACGTCAGGAGGAGGGCTAGATACGCAGTATTTT
abundance: -; d_gene: TRBD1; v_gene: TRBV5-4; j_gene: TRBJ2-2; CDR3aa: CASSTDRGNTGELFF; CDR3nt: TGTGCCAGCAGCACGGACAGGGGTAACACCGGGGAGCTGTTTTTT